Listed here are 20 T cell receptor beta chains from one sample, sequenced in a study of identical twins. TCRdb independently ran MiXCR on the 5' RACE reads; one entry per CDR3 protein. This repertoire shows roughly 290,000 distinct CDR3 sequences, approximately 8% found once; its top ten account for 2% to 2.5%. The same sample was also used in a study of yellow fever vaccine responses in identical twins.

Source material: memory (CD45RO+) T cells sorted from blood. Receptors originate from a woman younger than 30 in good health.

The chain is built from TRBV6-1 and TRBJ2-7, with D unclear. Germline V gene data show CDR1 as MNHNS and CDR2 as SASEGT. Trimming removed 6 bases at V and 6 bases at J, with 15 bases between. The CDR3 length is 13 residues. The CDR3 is CASSVGEVGEQYV. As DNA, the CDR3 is TGTGCCAGCAGCGTAGGAGAGGTCGGCGAGCAGTACGTC.

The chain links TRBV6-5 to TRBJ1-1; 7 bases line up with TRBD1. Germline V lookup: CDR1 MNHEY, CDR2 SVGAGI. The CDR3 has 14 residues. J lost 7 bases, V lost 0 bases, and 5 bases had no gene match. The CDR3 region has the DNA TGTGCCAGCAGTTACTCTCAGGGGGGGATTGAAGCTTTCTTT. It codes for CASSYSQGGIEAFF.

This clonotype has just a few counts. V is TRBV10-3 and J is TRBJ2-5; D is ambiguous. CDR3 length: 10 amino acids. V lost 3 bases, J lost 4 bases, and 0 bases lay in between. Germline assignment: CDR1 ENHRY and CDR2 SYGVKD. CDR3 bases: TGTGCCATCAGTGAAGAGACCCAGTACTTC. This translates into CAISEETQYF.

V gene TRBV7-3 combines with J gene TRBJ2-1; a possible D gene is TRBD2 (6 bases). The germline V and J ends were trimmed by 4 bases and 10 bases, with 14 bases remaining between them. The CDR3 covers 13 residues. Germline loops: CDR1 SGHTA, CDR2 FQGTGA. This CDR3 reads CASSSEGGREQFF. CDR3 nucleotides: TGTGCCAGCAGCTCCGAAGGTGGGAGGGAGCAGTTCTTC.

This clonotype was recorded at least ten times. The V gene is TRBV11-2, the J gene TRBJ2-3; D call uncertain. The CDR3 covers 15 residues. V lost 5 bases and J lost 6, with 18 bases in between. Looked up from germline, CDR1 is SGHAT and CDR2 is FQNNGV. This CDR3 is CASSPGPELVDTQYF. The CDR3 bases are TGTGCCAGCAGCCCAGGACCAGAGTTGGTGGATACGCAGTATTTT.

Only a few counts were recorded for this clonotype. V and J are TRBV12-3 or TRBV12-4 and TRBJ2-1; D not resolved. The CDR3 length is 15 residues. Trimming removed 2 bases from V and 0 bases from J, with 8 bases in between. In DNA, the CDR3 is TGTGCCAGCAGTTTAATCTCGACCTCCTACAATGAGCAGTTCTTC. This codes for CASSLISTSYNEQFF.

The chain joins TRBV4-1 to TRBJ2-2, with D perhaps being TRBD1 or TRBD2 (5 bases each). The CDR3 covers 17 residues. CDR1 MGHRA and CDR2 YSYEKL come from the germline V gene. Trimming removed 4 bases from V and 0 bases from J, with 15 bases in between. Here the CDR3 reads CASSRTWGRTNTGELFF. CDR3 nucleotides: TGCGCCAGCAGCCGGACGTGGGGACGTACGAACACCGGGGAGCTGTTTTTT.

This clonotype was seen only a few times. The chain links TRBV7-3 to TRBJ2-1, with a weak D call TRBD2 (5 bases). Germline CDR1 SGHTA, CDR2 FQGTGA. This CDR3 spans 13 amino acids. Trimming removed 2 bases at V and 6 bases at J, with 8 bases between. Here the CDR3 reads CASSLSGLNEQFF. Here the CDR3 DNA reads TGTGCCAGCAGCTTATCCGGACTCAATGAGCAGTTCTTC.

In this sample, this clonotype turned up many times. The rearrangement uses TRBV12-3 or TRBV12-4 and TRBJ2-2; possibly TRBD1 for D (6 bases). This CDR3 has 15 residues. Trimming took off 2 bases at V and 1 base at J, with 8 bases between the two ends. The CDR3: CASSLSGQNTGELFF. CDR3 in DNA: TGTGCCAGCAGTTTATCGGGACAGAACACCGGGGAGCTGTTTTTT.

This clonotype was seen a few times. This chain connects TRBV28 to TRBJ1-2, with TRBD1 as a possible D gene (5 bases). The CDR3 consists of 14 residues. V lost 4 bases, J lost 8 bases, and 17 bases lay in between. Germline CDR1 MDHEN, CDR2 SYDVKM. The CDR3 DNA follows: TGTGCCAGCAGTTCCCCGGCCAGGGAGGACGGCTACACCTTC. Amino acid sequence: CASSSPAREDGYTF.

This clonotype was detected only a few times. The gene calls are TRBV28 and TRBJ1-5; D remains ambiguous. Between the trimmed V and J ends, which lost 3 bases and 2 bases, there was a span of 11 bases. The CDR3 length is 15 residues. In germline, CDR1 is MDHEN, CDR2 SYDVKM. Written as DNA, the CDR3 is TGTGCCAGCAGTTTCCCGGGCTCTGGCAATCAGCCCCAGCATTTT. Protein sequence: CASSFPGSGNQPQHF.

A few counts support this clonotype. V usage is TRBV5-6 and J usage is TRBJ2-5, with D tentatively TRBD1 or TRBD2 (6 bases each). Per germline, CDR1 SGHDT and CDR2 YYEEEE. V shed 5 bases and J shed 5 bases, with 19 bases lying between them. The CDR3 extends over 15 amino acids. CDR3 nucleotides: TGTGCCAGCAGACCCCGGGGGCGCGGTGACGAGACCCAGTACTTC. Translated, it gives CASRPRGRGDETQYF. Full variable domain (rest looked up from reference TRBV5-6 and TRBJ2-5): DAGVTQSPTHLIKTRGQQVTLRCSPKSGHDTVSWYQQALGQGPQFIFQYYEEEERQRGNFPDRFSGHQFPNYSSELNVNALLLGDSALYLCASRPRGRGDETQYFGPGTRLLVL.

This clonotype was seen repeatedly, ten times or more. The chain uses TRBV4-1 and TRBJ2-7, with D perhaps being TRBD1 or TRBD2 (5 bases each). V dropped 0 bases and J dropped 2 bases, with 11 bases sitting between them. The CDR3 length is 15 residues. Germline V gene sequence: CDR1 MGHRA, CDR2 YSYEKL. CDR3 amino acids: CASSQDFPGPYEQYV. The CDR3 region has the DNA TGCGCCAGCAGCCAAGATTTTCCGGGACCCTACGAGCAGTACGTC.

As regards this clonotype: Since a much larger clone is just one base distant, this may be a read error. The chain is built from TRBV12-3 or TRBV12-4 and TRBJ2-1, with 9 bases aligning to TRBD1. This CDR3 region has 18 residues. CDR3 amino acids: CASSSTTGGPSSYSEQFF. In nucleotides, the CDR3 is TGTGCCAGCAGTTCCACAACAGGGGGCCCGAGCTCCTACAGTGAGCAGTTCTTC.

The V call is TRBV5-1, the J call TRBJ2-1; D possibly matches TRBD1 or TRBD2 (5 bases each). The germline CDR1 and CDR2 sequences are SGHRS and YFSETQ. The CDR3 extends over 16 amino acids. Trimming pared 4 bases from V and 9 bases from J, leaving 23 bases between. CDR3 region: CASSPEGLVNLGEQFF. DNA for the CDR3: TGCGCCAGCAGCCCCGAGGGGCTAGTCAACTTGGGTGAGCAGTTCTTC.

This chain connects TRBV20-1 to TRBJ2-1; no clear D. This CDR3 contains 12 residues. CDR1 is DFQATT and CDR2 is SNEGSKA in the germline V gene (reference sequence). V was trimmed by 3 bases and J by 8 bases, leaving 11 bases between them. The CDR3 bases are TGCAGTGCTAGCGTTTGGCAGTATGAGCAGTTCTTC. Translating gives CSASVWQYEQFF.

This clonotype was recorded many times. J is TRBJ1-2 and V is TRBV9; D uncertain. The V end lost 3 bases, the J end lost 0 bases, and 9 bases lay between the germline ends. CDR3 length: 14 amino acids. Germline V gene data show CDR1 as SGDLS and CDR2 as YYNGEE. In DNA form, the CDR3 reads TGTGCCAGCAGCGCGGACGGAGCTAACTATGGCTACACCTTC. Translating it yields CASSADGANYGYTF.

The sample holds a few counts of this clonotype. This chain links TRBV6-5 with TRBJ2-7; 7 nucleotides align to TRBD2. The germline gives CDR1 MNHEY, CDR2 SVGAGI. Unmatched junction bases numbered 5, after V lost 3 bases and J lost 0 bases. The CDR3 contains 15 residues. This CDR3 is CASSYRGGSSYEQYF. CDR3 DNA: TGTGCCAGCAGTTATCGCGGCGGGAGCTCCTACGAGCAGTACTTC.

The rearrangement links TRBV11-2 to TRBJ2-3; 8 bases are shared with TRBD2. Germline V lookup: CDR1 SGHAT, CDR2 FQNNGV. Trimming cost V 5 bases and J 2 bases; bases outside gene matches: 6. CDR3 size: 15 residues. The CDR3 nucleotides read TGTGCCAGCAGCGGCGGGAGGCCCTACACAGATACGCAGTATTTT. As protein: CASSGGRPYTDTQYF.

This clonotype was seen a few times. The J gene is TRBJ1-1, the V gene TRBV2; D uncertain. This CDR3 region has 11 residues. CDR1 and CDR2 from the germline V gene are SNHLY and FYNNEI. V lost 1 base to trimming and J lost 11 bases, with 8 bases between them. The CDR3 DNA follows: TGTGCCAGCAGTGAAGGGGAGTTGGCTTTCTTT. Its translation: CASSEGELAFF.